This T cell receptor beta chain appears in the sequencing data of a study of monozygotic twins with inflammatory bowel disease. TCRdb re-called the 5' RACE reads and catalogs CDR3 proteins one per entry, DNA excluded. The sample has some 440,000 distinct CDR3 sequences. The CDR3 has 12 residues. Germline assignment: CDR1 MNHEY and CDR2 SVGEGT. The sequence came from a human donor with ulcerative colitis or Crohn's disease, or a healthy co-twin of an affected twin (not recorded which). This chain joins TRBV6-2 or TRBV6-3 and TRBJ2-1. Material: blood. The CDR3 protein is CASSYTRNEQFF.